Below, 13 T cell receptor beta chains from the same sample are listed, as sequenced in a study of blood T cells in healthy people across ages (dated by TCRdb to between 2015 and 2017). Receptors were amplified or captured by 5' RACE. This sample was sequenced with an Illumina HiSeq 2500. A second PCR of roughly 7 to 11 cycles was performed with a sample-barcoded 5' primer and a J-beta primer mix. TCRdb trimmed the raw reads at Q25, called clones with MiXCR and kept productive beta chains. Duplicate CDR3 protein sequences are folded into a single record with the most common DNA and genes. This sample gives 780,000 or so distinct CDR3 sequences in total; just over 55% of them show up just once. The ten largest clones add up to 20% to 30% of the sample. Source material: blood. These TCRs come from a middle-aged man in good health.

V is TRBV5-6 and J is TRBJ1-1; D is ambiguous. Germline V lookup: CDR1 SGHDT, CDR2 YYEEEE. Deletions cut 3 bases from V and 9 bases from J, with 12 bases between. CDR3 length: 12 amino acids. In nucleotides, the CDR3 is TGTGCCAGCAGCTCAAGCGGCCTACAAGCTTTCTTT. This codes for CASSSSGLQAFF.

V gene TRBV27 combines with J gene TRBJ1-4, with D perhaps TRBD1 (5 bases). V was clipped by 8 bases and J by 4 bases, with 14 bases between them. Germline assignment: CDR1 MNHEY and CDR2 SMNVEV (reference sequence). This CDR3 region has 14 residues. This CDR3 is CASRDSTINEKLFF. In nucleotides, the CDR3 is TGTGCCAGCCGAGACAGTACTATTAATGAAAAACTGTTTTTT.

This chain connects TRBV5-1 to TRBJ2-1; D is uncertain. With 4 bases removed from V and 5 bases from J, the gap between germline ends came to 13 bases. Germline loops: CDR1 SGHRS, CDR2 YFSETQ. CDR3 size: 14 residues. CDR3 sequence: CASSPPEDDNEQFF. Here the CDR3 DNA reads TGCGCCAGCAGCCCGCCAGAAGACGACAATGAGCAGTTCTTC.

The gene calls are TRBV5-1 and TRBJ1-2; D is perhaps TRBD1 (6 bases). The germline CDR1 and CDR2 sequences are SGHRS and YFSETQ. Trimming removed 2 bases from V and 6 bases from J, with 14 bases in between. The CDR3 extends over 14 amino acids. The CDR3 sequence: CASSFGGRTDGYTF. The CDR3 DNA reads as TGCGCCAGCAGCTTTGGGGGGCGGACCGATGGCTACACCTTC.

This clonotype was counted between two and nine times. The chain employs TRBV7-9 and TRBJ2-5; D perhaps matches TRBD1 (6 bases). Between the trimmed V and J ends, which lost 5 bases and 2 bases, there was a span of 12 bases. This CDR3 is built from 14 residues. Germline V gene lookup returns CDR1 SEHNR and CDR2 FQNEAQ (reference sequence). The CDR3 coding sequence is TGTGCCAGCAGCCCCCGCGGACAGCAAGAGACCCAGTACTTC. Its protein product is CASSPRGQQETQYF.

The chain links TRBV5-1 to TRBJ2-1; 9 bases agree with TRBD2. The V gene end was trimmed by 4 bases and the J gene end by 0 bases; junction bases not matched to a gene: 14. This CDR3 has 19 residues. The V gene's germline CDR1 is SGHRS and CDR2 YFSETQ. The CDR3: CASSDPRAGGGSSYNEQFF. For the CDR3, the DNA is TGCGCCAGCAGCGACCCCCGAGCGGGAGGTGGGTCCTCCTACAATGAGCAGTTCTTC. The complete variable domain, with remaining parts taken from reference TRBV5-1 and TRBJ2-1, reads KAGVTQTPRYLIKTRGQQVTLSCSPISGHRSVSWYQQTPGQGLQFLFEYFSETQRNKGNFPGRFSGRQFSNSRSEMNVSTLELGDSALYLCASSDPRAGGGSSYNEQFFGPGTRLTVL.

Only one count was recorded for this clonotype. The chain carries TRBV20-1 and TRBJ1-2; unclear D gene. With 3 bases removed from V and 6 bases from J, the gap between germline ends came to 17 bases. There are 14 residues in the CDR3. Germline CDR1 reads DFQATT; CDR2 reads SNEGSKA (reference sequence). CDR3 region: CSARLGENGNGYTF. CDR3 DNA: TGCAGTGCTAGGCTGGGAGAAAACGGGAATGGCTACACCTTC.

The CDR3 loop reads CASRPSGGDYNEQFF. The DNA for the CDR3 is TGTGCCAGCAGGCCCAGCGGGGGGGACTACAATGAGCAGTTCTTC. The chain carries TRBV6-6 and TRBJ2-1; TRBD2 aligns across 10 bases. CDR3 size: 15 residues. V lost 6 bases, J lost 3 bases, and 5 bases stayed unmatched. Germline V gives CDR1 MNHNY, CDR2 SVGAGI (reference sequence).

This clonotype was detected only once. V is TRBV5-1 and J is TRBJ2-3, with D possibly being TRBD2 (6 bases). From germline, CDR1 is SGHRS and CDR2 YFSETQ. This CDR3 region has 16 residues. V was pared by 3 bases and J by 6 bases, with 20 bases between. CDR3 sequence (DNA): TGCGCCAGCAGCTGGTTGGGAGGTACCATGAGGGATACGCAGTATTTT. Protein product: CASSWLGGTMRDTQYF.

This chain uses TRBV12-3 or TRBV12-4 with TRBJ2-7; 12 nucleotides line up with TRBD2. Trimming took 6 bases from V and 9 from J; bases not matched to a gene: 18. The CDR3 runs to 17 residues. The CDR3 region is CASSRSTSPSGRASQYF. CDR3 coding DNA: TGTGCCAGCAGCCGATCGACGAGCCCTAGCGGGAGGGCCTCGCAGTACTTC.

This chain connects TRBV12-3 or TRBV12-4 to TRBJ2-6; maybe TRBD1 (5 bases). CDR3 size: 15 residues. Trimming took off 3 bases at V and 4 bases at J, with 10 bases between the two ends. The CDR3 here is CASSLWGAGANVLTF. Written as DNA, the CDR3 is TGTGCCAGCAGTTTGTGGGGCGCCGGGGCCAACGTCCTGACTTTC.

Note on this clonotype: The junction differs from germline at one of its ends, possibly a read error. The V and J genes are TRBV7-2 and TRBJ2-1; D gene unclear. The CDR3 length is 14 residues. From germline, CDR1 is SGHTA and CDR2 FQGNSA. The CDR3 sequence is CAGSLEVRRSEQFF. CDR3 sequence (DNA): TGTGCCGGCAGCTTAGAAGTTCGGCGGAGTGAGCAGTTCTTC.

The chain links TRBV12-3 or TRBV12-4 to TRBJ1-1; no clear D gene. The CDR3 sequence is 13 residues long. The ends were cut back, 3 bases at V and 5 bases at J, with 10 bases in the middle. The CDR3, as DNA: TGTGCCAGCAGTTTCTTGAAATTTACTGAAGCTTTCTTT. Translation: CASSFLKFTEAFF.